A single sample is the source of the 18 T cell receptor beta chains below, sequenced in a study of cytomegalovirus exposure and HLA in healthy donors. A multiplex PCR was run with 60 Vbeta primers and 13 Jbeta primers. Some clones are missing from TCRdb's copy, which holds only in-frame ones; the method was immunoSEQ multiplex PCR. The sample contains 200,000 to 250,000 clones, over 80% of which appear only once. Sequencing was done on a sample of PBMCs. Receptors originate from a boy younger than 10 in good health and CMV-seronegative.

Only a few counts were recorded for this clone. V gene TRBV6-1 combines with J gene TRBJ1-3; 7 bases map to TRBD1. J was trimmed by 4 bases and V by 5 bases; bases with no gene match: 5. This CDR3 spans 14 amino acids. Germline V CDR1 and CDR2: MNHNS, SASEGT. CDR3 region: CASSLTGVGNTIYF. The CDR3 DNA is TGTGCCAGCAGTTTAACAGGGGTAGGAAACACCATATATTTT.

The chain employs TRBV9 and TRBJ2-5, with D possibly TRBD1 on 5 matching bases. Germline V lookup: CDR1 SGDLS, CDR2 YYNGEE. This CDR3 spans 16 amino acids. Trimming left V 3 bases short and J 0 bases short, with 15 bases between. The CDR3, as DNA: TGTGCCAGCAGCGCCTCCCAGAAGGGGAACCAAGAGACCCAGTACTTC. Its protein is CASSASQKGNQETQYF.

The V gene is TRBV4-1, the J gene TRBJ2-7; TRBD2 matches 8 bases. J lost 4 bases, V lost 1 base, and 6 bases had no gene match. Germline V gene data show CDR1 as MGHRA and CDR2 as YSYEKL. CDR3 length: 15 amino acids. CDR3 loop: CASSQGVTSGYEQYF. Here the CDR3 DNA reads TGCGCCAGCAGCCAAGGTGTTACTAGCGGATACGAGCAGTACTTC.

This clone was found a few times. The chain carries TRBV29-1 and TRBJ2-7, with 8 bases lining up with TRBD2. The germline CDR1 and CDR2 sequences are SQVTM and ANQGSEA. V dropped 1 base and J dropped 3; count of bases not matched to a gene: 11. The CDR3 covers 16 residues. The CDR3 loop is CSVEGVVGRADYEQYF. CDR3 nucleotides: TGCAGCGTTGAAGGGGTGGTCGGGAGGGCCGACTACGAGCAGTACTTC.

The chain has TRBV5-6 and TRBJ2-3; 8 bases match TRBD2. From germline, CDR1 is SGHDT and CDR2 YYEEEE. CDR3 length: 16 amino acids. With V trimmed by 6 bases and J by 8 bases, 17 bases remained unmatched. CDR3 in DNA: TGTGCCAGCAAGCGGGGGAGAAGGTCCTTTCGAGGTACGCAGTATTTT. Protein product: CASKRGRRSFRGTQYF.

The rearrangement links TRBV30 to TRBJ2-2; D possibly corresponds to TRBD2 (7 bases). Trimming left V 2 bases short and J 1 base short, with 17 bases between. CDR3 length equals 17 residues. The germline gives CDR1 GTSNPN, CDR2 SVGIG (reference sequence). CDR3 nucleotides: TGTGCCTGGAGTCGCTCGAGGGGGGGGCAGAACACCGGGGAGCTGTTTTTT. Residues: CAWSRSRGGQNTGELFF.

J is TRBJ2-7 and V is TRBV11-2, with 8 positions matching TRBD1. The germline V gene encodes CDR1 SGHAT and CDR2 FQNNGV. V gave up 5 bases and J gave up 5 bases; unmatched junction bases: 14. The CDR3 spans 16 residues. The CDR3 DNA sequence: TGTGCCAGCAGCCCGCTCAGGGGGCGCGGTCGGGACGAGCAGTACTTC. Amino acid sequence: CASSPLRGRGRDEQYF.

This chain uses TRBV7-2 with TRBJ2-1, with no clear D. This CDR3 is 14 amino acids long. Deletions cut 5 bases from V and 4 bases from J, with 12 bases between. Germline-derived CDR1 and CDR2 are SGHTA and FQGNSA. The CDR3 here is CASSPLRGYNEQFF. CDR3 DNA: TGTGCCAGCAGCCCATTAAGAGGTTACAATGAGCAGTTCTTC.

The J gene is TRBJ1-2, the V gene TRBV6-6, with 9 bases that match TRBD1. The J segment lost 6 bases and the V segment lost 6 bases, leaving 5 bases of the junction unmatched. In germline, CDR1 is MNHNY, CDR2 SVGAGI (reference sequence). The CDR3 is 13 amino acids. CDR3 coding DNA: TGTGCCAGCAGGGCGGGACAGGGCGATGGCTACACCTTC. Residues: CASRAGQGDGYTF.

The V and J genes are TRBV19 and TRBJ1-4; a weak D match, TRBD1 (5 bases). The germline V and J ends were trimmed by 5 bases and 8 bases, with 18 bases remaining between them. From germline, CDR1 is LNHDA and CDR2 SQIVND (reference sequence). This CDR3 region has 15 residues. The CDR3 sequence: CASSPPDQGGEKLFF. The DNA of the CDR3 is TGTGCCAGTAGTCCACCGGACCAGGGAGGGGAAAAACTGTTTTTT.

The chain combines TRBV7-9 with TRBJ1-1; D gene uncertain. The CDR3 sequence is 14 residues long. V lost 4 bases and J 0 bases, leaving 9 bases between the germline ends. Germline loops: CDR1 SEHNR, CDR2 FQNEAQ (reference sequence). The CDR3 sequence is CASSSVRMNTEAFF. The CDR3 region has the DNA TGTGCCAGCAGCTCAGTACGCATGAACACTGAAGCTTTCTTT.

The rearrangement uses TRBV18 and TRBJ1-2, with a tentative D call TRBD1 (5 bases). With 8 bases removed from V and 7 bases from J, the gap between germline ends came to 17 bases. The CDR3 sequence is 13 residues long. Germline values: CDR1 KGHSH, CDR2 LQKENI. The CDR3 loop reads CASTLDTELGYTF. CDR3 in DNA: TGTGCCAGCACCCTGGACACCGAACTTGGCTACACCTTC.

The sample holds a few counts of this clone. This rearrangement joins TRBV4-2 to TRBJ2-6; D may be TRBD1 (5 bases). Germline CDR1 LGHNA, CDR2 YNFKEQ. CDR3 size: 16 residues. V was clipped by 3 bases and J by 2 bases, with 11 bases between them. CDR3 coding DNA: TGTGCCAGCAGCCACAATACAGGAGCTGGGGCCAACGTCCTGACTTTC. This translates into CASSHNTGAGANVLTF.

CDR3 amino acids: CADKGVKLTDTQYF. DNA for the CDR3: TGTGCCGATAAAGGGGTGAAGTTGACAGATACGCAGTATTTT. The V gene is TRBV27, the J gene TRBJ2-3; D perhaps matches TRBD1 (5 bases). The V gene lost 11 bases and the J gene lost 3 bases, with 18 bases spanning the gap. Germline CDR1 reads MNHEY; CDR2 reads SMNVEV (reference sequence). There are 14 residues in the CDR3.

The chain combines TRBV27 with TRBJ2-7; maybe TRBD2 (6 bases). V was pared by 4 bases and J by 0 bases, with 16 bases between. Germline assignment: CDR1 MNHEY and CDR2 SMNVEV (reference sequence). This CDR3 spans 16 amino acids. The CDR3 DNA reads TGTGCCAGCAGTTCACGCGGGGTACTGGGCTCCTACGAGCAGTACTTC. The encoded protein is CASSSRGVLGSYEQYF.

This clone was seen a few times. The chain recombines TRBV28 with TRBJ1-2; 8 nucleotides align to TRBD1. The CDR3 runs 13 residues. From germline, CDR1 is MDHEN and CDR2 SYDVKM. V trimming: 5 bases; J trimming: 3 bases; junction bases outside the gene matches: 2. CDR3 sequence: CASSQDRDYGYTF. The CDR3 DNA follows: TGTGCCAGCAGTCAGGACAGGGACTATGGCTACACCTTC.

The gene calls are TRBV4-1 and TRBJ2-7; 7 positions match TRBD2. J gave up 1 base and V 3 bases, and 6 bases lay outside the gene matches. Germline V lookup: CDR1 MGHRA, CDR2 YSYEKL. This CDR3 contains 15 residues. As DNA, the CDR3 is TGCGCCAGCAGCCAGTGGGGAGGGGATTCCTACGAGCAGTACTTC. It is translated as CASSQWGGDSYEQYF.

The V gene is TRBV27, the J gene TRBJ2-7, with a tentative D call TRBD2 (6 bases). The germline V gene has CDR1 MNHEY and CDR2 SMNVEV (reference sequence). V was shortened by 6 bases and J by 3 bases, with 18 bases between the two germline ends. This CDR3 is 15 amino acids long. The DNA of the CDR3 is TGTGCCAGCAGCCTGCGCGGGGTAGCGCTCTACGAGCAGTACTTC. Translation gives CASSLRGVALYEQYF.